What follows are 28 T cell receptor beta chains derived from one specimen sequenced in a study of cytomegalovirus exposure and HLA in healthy donors. PCR employed 60 Vbeta and 13 Jbeta primers. The table came from immunoSEQ multiplex PCR; TCRdb's copy has only in-frame clones and leaves some out. The sample shows about 130,000 clones, 65% to 75% of them seen only once. The specimen sequenced was PBMCs. The receptors were sampled from a middle-aged man in good health and CMV-seropositive.

This clone was seen once. The chain couples TRBV7-6 to TRBJ2-3; 12 positions agree with TRBD2. The CDR3 covers 18 residues. Looked up from germline, CDR1 is SGHVS and CDR2 is FNYEAQ. The junction had 11 bases not matched to a gene; V was cut back by 7 bases and J by 0 bases. As DNA, the CDR3 is TGTGCCAGCACCCTAGGAACTAGCGGGGGGCTTAGCACAGATACGCAGTATTTT. It codes for CASTLGTSGGLSTDTQYF.

This clone turned up a few times. CDR3 nucleotides: TGTGCCAGCAGTGCGGTACAGAGTAATTCACCCCTCCACTTT. This translates into CASSAVQSNSPLHF. The genes are TRBV6-1 and TRBJ1-6; D gene ambiguous. The CDR3 length is 14 residues. Germline V gives CDR1 MNHNS, CDR2 SASEGT. V was shortened by 4 bases and J by 6 bases, with 10 bases between the two germline ends.

The J gene is TRBJ2-3, the V gene TRBV5-1, with D tentatively TRBD2 (7 bases). The CDR3 runs 15 residues. Per germline, CDR1 SGHRS and CDR2 YFSETQ. V gave up 4 bases and J gave up 5 bases, with 17 bases separating them. This CDR3 reads CASSPTAGAVDTQYF. CDR3 coding DNA: TGCGCCAGCAGCCCCACGGCGGGGGCAGTAGATACGCAGTATTTT.

The CDR3 coding sequence is TGTGCCAGCAGCTTGTCAGGGGGGAACACTGAAGCTTTCTTT. It codes for CASSLSGGNTEAFF. The chain couples TRBV5-6 to TRBJ1-1; 7 bases line up with TRBD1. CDR1 is SGHDT, CDR2 YYEEEE, per germline. Trimming at V came to 1 base and at J to 1 base, leaving 1 base not matched to a gene. The CDR3 has 14 amino acids.

This chain uses TRBV9 with TRBJ2-7; 8 bases align to TRBD2. Germline values: CDR1 SGDLS, CDR2 YYNGEE. The CDR3 has 14 amino acids. The V segment lost 4 bases and the J segment 6 bases; nucleotides outside the gene matches: 9. The CDR3 loop reads CASSLGGGEGEQYF. DNA for the CDR3: TGTGCCAGCAGCCTCGGGGGGGGTGAAGGCGAGCAGTACTTC.

This chain links TRBV19 with TRBJ1-2; a weak D match, TRBD1 (6 bases). V dropped 4 bases and J dropped 3 bases, with 15 bases sitting between them. The CDR3 sequence is 15 residues long. CDR1 and CDR2 (germline): LNHDA, SQIVND (reference sequence). The CDR3 spells CASSRLSGADYGYTF. The CDR3 region has the DNA TGTGCCAGTAGTAGGTTGTCAGGGGCCGACTATGGCTACACCTTC.

V gene TRBV7-3 combines with J gene TRBJ2-3; TRBD1 matches 7 bases. The trim removed 4 bases at V and 7 bases at J, leaving 8 bases unmatched. The CDR3 sequence is 14 residues long. Germline values: CDR1 SGHTA, CDR2 FQGTGA. The CDR3 loop is CASSSDRVLNTQYF. The CDR3 nucleotides are TGTGCCAGCAGCTCAGACAGGGTGCTAAATACGCAGTATTTT.

V usage is TRBV6-5 and J usage is TRBJ1-4; D perhaps matches TRBD1 (5 bases). Per germline, CDR1 MNHEY and CDR2 SVGAGI. This CDR3 has 13 residues. The germline V and J ends were trimmed by 6 bases and 5 bases, with 10 bases remaining between them. In DNA, the CDR3 is TGTGCCAGCAGCCCCCGGGGGAATGAAAAACTGTTTTTT. The encoded protein is CASSPRGNEKLFF.

This clone was observed once. This chain joins TRBV6-6 and TRBJ2-7, with D perhaps TRBD1 (5 bases). This CDR3 contains 14 residues. The V end lost 2 bases, the J end lost 3 bases, and 11 bases lay between the germline ends. Germline values: CDR1 MNHNY, CDR2 SVGAGI (reference sequence). The CDR3 nucleotides are TGTGCCAGCAGTTACCCAGGGCTCAGCTACGAGCAGTACTTC. This encodes CASSYPGLSYEQYF.

This clone showed up just a few times. The V and J genes are TRBV10-1 and TRBJ2-1, with 8 bases that match TRBD2. Germline CDR1 WNHNN, CDR2 SYGVQD (reference sequence). The CDR3 has 15 amino acids. Unmatched junction bases numbered 10, after V lost 3 bases and J lost 9 bases. DNA for the CDR3: TGCGCCAGCAGTGAAAGGCGGCGGGGGGACGGTGAGCAGTTCTTC. Translated: CASSERRRGDGEQFF.

This chain connects TRBV6-1 to TRBJ1-2; tentative D call: TRBD1 (5 bases). The germline V and J ends were trimmed by 2 bases and 7 bases, with 11 bases remaining between them. Germline V lookup: CDR1 MNHNS, CDR2 SASEGT. The CDR3 runs 13 residues. For the CDR3, the DNA is TGTGCCAGCAGTGAATCAGGGCTCGGTGGCTACACCTTC. Protein sequence: CASSESGLGGYTF.

This clone was counted a few times. The J gene is TRBJ1-2, the V gene TRBV6-1; 10 nucleotides align to TRBD1. Germline V gene sequence: CDR1 MNHNS, CDR2 SASEGT. After removal of 6 bases from V and 4 bases from J, the junction contained 5 bases not matched to a gene. This CDR3 spans 14 amino acids. The CDR3 sequence: CASRGQGPAYGYTF. CDR3 nucleotide sequence: TGTGCCAGCAGGGGACAGGGGCCCGCCTATGGCTACACCTTC.

The chain recombines TRBV4-1 with TRBJ1-2; 8 nucleotides align to TRBD1. The germline V gene encodes CDR1 MGHRA and CDR2 YSYEKL. There are 15 residues in the CDR3. V lost 3 bases and J lost 4; bases outside the gene matches: 7. The CDR3 reads CASSHTGTGLYGYTF. Written as DNA, the CDR3 is TGCGCCAGCAGCCATACCGGGACAGGACTCTATGGCTACACCTTC.

V gene TRBV19 combines with J gene TRBJ2-7, with 10 positions matching TRBD2. This CDR3 has 15 amino acids. The junction had 5 bases not matched to a gene; V was cut back by 4 bases and J by 2 bases. The germline gives CDR1 LNHDA, CDR2 SQIVND (reference sequence). In DNA form, the CDR3 reads TGTGCCAGTAGTACCCGGACTAGCGGTACCTACGAGCAGTACTTC. Protein product: CASSTRTSGTYEQYF. The whole variable domain, filled in from reference TRBV19 and TRBJ2-7, reads DGGITQSPKYLFRKEGQNVTLSCEQNLNHDAMYWYRQDPGQGLRLIYYSQIVNDFQKGDIAEGYSVSREKKESFPLTVTSAQKNPTAFYLCASSTRTSGTYEQYFGPGTRLTVT.

The chain joins TRBV27 to TRBJ1-2, with 8 bases that match TRBD1. Trimming took 5 bases from V and 8 from J; bases not matched to a gene: 4. Germline values: CDR1 MNHEY, CDR2 SMNVEV (reference sequence). The CDR3 loop spans 12 amino acids. CDR3 sequence (DNA): TGTGCCAGCAGTGATACAGGGGGAGGCTACACCTTC. Protein: CASSDTGGGYTF.

The chain is built from TRBV2 and TRBJ2-5; the match to TRBD1 covers 7 bases. The germline CDR1 and CDR2 sequences are SNHLY and FYNNEI. After removal of 5 bases from V and 1 base from J, the junction contained 4 bases not matched to a gene. The CDR3 extends over 14 amino acids. CDR3 protein: CASSLGDSQETQYF. DNA of the CDR3: TGTGCCAGCAGTTTGGGGGACAGCCAAGAGACCCAGTACTTC. Using reference TRBV2 and TRBJ2-5 for the parts outside the CDR3, the full variable domain is EPEVTQTPSHQVTQMGQEVILRCVPISNHLYFYWYRQILGQKVEFLVSFYNNEISEKSEIFDDQFSVERPDGSNFTLKIRSTKLEDSAMYFCASSLGDSQETQYFGPGTRLLVL.

V usage is TRBV5-6 and J usage is TRBJ2-5; 7 bases align to TRBD1. V lost 3 bases to trimming and J lost 5 bases; unmatched junction nucleotides: 16. CDR3 length equals 17 residues. CDR1 is SGHDT and CDR2 is YYEEEE in the germline V gene. CDR3 amino acids: CASSSFREGASGETQYF. CDR3 sequence (DNA): TGTGCCAGCAGCTCATTCCGCGAGGGGGCCAGTGGCGAGACCCAGTACTTC.

The V and J genes are TRBV23-1 and TRBJ2-7; the D gene is possibly TRBD1 (5 bases). TRBV23-1 is filed as an ORF, its function uncertain. V lost 5 bases and J 1 base, leaving 18 bases between the germline ends. This CDR3 has 16 residues. CDR3 amino acids: CASSVYRPSNSYEQYF. CDR3 in DNA: TGCGCCAGCAGTGTCTACAGGCCGTCGAATTCCTACGAGCAGTACTTC.

The chain recombines TRBV4-1 with TRBJ2-7, with a weak D call TRBD2 (5 bases). Germline V gene data show CDR1 as MGHRA and CDR2 as YSYEKL. The CDR3 length is 15 residues. The V end lost 1 base, the J end lost 0 bases, and 10 bases lay between the germline ends. The CDR3 DNA sequence: TGCGCCAGCAGCCAAGGGCGGGCGAGCTCCTACGAGCAGTACTTC. Its protein is CASSQGRASSYEQYF.

V gene TRBV7-2 combines with J gene TRBJ2-1; 14 bases are a match to TRBD2. CDR1 is SGHTA and CDR2 is FQGNSA in the germline V gene. The CDR3 contains 15 residues. With V trimmed by 5 bases and J by 8 bases, 5 bases remained unmatched. CDR3 DNA sequence: TGTGCCAGCAGCACGACTAGCGGGGGGGCGGATGAGCAGTTCTTC. It codes for CASSTTSGGADEQFF.

The genes are TRBV7-6 and TRBJ2-2; D unclear. The CDR3 loop spans 15 amino acids. With 0 bases removed from V and 1 base from J, the gap between germline ends came to 6 bases. CDR1 and CDR2 (germline): SGHVS, FNYEAQ. The CDR3 sequence: CASSLAVRNTGELFF. The CDR3 DNA is TGTGCCAGCAGCTTAGCTGTCAGGAACACCGGGGAGCTGTTTTTT.

V usage is TRBV11-2 and J usage is TRBJ2-2, with 12 bases identical to TRBD2. CDR3 size: 18 residues. In germline, CDR1 is SGHAT, CDR2 FQNNGV. With V trimmed by 4 bases and J by 3 bases, 9 bases remained unmatched. DNA of the CDR3: TGTGCCAGCAGCTCGGGGCTAGCGGGGGGGCGGTACACCGGGGAGCTGTTTTTT. Its protein product is CASSSGLAGGRYTGELFF.

This clone occurred once. The V gene is TRBV6-1, the J gene TRBJ2-1, with D perhaps matching TRBD2 (7 bases). There are 14 residues in the CDR3. Germline-derived CDR1 and CDR2 are MNHNS and SASEGT. V lost 11 bases, J lost 0 bases, and 14 bases lay in between. CDR3 nucleotide sequence: TGTGCCGAGGGGGGGCCTTTCTCCTACAATGAGCAGTTCTTC. Translation: CAEGGPFSYNEQFF.

Of note for this clone: The junction differs from germline at one of its ends, possibly a read error. The chain couples TRBV11-2 to TRBJ1-2; D is unclear. In germline, CDR1 is SGHAT, CDR2 FQNNGV. The CDR3 sequence is 15 residues long. DNA of the CDR3: TGTGCCAGCAGCGTAGACGGGAAAACTAACTATGGCTACACCTTC. Protein sequence: CASSVDGKTNYGYTF. Variable domain in full (rest from reference TRBV11-2 and TRBJ1-2): EAGVAQSPRYKIIEKRQSVAFWCNPISGHATLYWYQQILGQGPKLLIQFQNNGVVDDSQLPKDRFSAERLKGVDSTLKIQPAKLEDSAVYLCASSVDGKTNYGYTFGSGTRLTVV.

The chain joins TRBV18 to TRBJ2-3, with 9 bases matching TRBD2. CDR3 length: 14 amino acids. The V and J ends lost 4 bases and 5 bases, in that order; junction bases with no gene match: 4. Germline-derived CDR1 and CDR2 are KGHSH and LQKENI. The DNA for the CDR3 is TGTGCCAGCTCACTAGCGGGAGCGGGAGATACGCAGTATTTT. Residues: CASSLAGAGDTQYF.

The CDR3 loop is CASSRQGAMRGANVLTF. The CDR3 bases are TGTGCCAGCAGCCGACAGGGGGCAATGAGAGGGGCCAACGTCCTGACTTTC. The chain carries TRBV7-9 and TRBJ2-6; 10 positions match TRBD1. The CDR3 spans 17 residues. With V trimmed by 5 bases and J by 4 bases, 8 bases remained unmatched. Germline CDR1 and CDR2: SEHNR and FQNEAQ (reference sequence).

This clone was found once. The rearrangement joins TRBV5-1 to TRBJ2-3; 9 bases line up with TRBD1. Germline trimming cut 4 bases from V and 1 base from J; bases unmatched to any gene: 7. Germline CDR1 reads SGHRS; CDR2 reads YFSETQ. The CDR3 consists of 16 residues. The CDR3 DNA reads TGCGCCAGCAGCCAACAGGGGGCTTCTGGCACAGATACGCAGTATTTT. The encoded protein is CASSQQGASGTDTQYF.

The rearrangement uses TRBV5-1 and TRBJ2-5, with D perhaps TRBD1 (5 bases). Trimming removed 0 bases at V and 1 base at J, with 13 bases between. Looked up from germline, CDR1 is SGHRS and CDR2 is YFSETQ. The CDR3 totals 16 residues. CDR3 region: CASSLGQKVGQETQYF. The DNA of the CDR3 is TGCGCCAGCAGCTTGGGACAGAAAGTGGGCCAAGAGACCCAGTACTTC.